Below, 2 T cell receptor beta chains from the same sample are listed, as sequenced in a study of T cells expressing NK-cell markers (dated by TCRdb to 2018 to 2021). The library was produced with 5' RACE. The sample was run on an Illumina HiSeq 2000. TCRdb reprocessed the reads and assigns one entry to each CDR3 protein sequence, leaving out DNA. The sample table includes about 370,000 distinct CDR3 sequences. Clones ranked in the top ten supply roughly 10% of the sample. The sequenced sample was blood T cells: a sorted CD56 or NKG2C T cell subset, CD4+ or CD8+ T cells, or bulk PBMC T cells (not recorded which). All receptors come from a woman aged 50 to 65 in good health. Donor details come from another sample of the same person, matched by shared clones.

The chain recombines TRBV7-2 with TRBJ2-7. The CDR3 contains 15 residues. Germline V lookup: CDR1 SGHTA, CDR2 FQGNSA. This chain's CDR3 is CASSSNIGSSYEQYF.

V is TRBV20-1 and J is TRBJ2-3; with no DNA, the TCRdb D assignment of TRBD2 cannot be verified. Looked up from germline, CDR1 is DFQATT and CDR2 is SNEGSKA (reference sequence). This CDR3 is 14 amino acids long. The CDR3 sequence is CSARSGSLKDTQYF.